A selection of T cell receptor beta chains follows, all from one sample in a study of the immune and genomic landscape of osteosarcoma. Measured with immunoSEQ multiplex PCR; TCRdb has only the in-frame clones, and not every one. The repertoire consists of a few thousand clones, with around 70% occurring once and the leading ten covering roughly 14%. Sequencing used tumor tissue from a local recurrence in the femur. Source of these receptors: a man in his late teens or twenties with osteosarcoma. Each CDR3 is given without its conserved first and last residue. The size of a clone is reported for some rows only, either as once, few or many, or as a class for expanded clones.

V gene	clone size	J gene	CDR3 protein
TRBV11-2	NA	TRBJ2-3	ASSRSGTDTQY
TRBV6-5	NA	TRBJ2-5	ASSYGSFQETQY
TRBV6-5	NA	TRBJ2-1	ASSTLAYNEQF
TRBV9	large	TRBJ2-1	ASSVDFTGSYNEQF
TRBV27	NA	TRBJ2-1	ASSLGRGGPNEQF
TRBV7-8	NA	TRBJ1-2	ASSPTGGGANYGYT
TRBV7-9	NA	TRBJ2-5	ASTLPGLETQY
TRBV4-2	few	TRBJ2-7	ASSQGLAGSYEQY
TRBV19	once	TRBJ2-7	ASTTGRDGTYEQY
TRBV12-2	NA	TRBJ2-1	ASRLSDASSYNEQF
TRBV25-1	NA	TRBJ2-6	ASSDGGDGANVLT
TRBV19	NA	TRBJ1-5	ASSKTNYQPQH
TRBV29-1	once	TRBJ2-5	SAGREGPKTQY
TRBV4-1	NA	TRBJ2-5	ASSPSSSIQETQY
TRBV28	few	TRBJ1-5	ASSLTGAEQPQH
TRBV30	NA	TRBJ1-6	AWTKPEGFNSPLH
TRBV19	NA	TRBJ1-1	ATHRDRGKRNTEAF
TRBV2	NA	TRBJ2-3	ASSGTGSSTDTQY
TRBV10-3	NA	TRBJ2-2	AISRQGVGENTGELF
TRBV7-9	NA	TRBJ1-2	ASSLEGTGYT
TRBV28	NA	TRBJ1-6	ASRPPLGQNSPLH
TRBV11-3	NA	TRBJ2-1	ASSRGGLAAYNEQF
TRBV5-8	once	TRBJ1-2	ASSPRAAGGSDRGYT
TRBV19	large	TRBJ1-2	ASSTKPLDGYT
TRBV5-1	NA	TRBJ1-1	ASSQDSSWTEAF
TRBV7-2	NA	TRBJ2-1	ASSPTSGGAFSREQF
TRBV7-9	few	TRBJ2-1	ASSGTGTSGRNEQF
TRBV15	NA	TRBJ1-1	ATSRDGELNTEAF
TRBV19	few	TRBJ2-1	ASRVAYNYNEQF
TRBV14	NA	TRBJ1-2	ASSQARNYGYT
TRBV6-5	NA	TRBJ2-7	ASSYSTGPTYEQY
TRBV20-1	NA	TRBJ2-7	SAREVYEQY
TRBV27	once	TRBJ1-2	ASSLSIAGGPDGYT
TRBV5-4	few	TRBJ2-7	ASSFTGDEQY
TRBV5-1	NA	TRBJ2-1	ASSTGTSENNEQF
TRBV5-6	NA	TRBJ2-5	ASSWDSQETQY
TRBV5-1	NA	TRBJ2-4	ASSTTSEVKNIQY
TRBV6-6	NA	TRBJ2-2	ATRDRGDSGELF
TRBV7-3	NA	TRBJ1-1	ASRVDSMNTEAF
TRBV5-6	NA	TRBJ1-1	ASSPQDRDGAEAF
TRBV7-2	NA	TRBJ1-5	ASSVRGNQPQH
TRBV4-1	NA	TRBJ2-3	ASSRTSGNPQRTDTQY
TRBV19	NA	TRBJ1-1	ASSIRTGDTEAF
TRBV29-1	NA	TRBJ2-5	SVEFDSSQETQY
TRBV29-1	NA	TRBJ2-3	SVAPSGADTQY
TRBV5-4	NA	TRBJ2-3	ASSPGTTSTDTQY
TRBV7-9	few	TRBJ1-3	ASSPSSPSGTATGNTIY